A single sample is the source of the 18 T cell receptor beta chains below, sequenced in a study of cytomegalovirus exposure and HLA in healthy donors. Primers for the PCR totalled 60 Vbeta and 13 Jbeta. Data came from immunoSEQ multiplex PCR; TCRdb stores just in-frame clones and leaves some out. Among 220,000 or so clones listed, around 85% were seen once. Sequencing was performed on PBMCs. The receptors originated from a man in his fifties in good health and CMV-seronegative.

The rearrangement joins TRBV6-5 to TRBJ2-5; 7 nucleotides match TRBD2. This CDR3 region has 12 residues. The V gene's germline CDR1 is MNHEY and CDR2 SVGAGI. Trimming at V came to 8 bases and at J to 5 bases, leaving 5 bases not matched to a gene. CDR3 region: CASGGGVETQYF. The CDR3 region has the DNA TGTGCCAGCGGGGGAGGGGTGGAGACCCAGTACTTC.

This CDR3 reads CASSLAGGPIEQFF. Here the CDR3 DNA reads TGCGCCAGCAGCTTAGCGGGAGGGCCTATTGAGCAGTTCTTC. The V call is TRBV5-1, the J call TRBJ2-1; 10 bases line up with TRBD2. Trimming cost V 2 bases and J 9 bases; bases outside gene matches: 5. Germline CDR1 reads SGHRS; CDR2 reads YFSETQ. The CDR3 spans 14 residues.

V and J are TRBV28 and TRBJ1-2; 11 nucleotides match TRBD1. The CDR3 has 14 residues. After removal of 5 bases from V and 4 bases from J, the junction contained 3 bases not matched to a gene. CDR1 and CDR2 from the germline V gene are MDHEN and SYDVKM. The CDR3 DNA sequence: TGTGCCAGCAGTCGGACAGGGGGCTTCTATGGCTACACCTTC. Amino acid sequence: CASSRTGGFYGYTF.

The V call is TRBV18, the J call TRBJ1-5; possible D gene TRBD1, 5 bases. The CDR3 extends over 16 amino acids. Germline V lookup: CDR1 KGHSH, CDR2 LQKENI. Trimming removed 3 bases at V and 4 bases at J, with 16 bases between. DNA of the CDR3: TGTGCCAGCTCACCGGAGGGACGGGCGGGTAATCAGCCCCAGCATTTT. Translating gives CASSPEGRAGNQPQHF.

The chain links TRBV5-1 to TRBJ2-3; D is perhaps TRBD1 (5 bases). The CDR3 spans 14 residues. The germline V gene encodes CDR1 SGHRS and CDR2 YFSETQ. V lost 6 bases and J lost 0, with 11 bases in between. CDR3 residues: CASNRQSSTDTQYF. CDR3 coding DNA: TGCGCCAGCAACAGACAGTCTAGCACAGATACGCAGTATTTT. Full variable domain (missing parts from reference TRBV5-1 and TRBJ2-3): KAGVTQTPRYLIKTRGQQVTLSCSPISGHRSVSWYQQTPGQGLQFLFEYFSETQRNKGNFPGRFSGRQFSNSRSEMNVSTLELGDSALYLCASNRQSSTDTQYFGPGTRLTVL.

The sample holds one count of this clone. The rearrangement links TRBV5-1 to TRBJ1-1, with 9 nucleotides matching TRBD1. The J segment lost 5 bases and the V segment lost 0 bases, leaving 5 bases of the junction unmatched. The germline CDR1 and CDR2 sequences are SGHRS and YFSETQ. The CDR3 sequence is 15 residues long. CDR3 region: CASSLGDRVGTEAFF. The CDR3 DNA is TGCGCCAGCAGCTTGGGGGACAGGGTGGGGACTGAAGCTTTCTTT.

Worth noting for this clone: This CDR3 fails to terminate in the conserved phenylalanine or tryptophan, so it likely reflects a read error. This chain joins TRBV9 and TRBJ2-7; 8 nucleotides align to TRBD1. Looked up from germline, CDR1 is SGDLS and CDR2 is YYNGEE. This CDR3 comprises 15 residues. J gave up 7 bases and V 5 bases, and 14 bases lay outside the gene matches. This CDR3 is CASSAGTGGMGEQYL. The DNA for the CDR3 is TGTGCCAGCAGTGCCGGGACAGGAGGTATGGGGGAGCAGTACCTC.

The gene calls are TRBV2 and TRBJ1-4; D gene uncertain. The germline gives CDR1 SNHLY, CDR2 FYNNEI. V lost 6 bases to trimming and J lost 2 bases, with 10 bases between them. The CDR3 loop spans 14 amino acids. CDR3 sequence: CASRERSTNEKLFF. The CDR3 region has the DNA TGTGCCAGCAGAGAGAGATCTACTAATGAAAAACTGTTTTTT.

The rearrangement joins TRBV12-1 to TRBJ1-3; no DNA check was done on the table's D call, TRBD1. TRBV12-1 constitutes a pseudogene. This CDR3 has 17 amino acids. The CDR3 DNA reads TGTGCCAGCAGCTTTGACAGGGAGTTAAAAATCCGAAACACCATATATTTT. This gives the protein CASSFDRELKIRNTIYF.

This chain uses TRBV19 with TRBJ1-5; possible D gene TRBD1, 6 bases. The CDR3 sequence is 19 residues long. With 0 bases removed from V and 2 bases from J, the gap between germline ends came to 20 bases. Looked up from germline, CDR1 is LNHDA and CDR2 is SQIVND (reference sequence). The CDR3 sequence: CASSIDKQGSRIGNQPQHF. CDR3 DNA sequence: TGTGCCAGTAGTATAGATAAACAGGGTTCTCGGATCGGCAATCAGCCCCAGCATTTT.

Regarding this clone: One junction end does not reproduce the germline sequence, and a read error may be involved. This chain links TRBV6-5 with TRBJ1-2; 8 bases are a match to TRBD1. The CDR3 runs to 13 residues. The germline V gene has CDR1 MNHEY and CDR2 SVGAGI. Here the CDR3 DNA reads TGTGCCAGCAGTTACCAGGGGGCGGGTGGCTATACCTTC. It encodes CASSYQGAGGYTF.

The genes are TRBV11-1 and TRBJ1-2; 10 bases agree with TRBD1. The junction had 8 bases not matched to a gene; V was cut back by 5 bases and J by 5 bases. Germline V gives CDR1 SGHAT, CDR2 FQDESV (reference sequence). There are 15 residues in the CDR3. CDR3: CASSPERQGAYGYTF. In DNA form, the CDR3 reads TGTGCCAGCAGCCCCGAACGACAGGGGGCATATGGCTACACCTTC.

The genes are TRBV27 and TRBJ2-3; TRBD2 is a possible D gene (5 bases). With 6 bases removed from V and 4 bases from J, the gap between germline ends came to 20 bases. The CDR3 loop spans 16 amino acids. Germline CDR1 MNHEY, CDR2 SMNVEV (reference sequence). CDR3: CASSSYKGEHPDTQYF. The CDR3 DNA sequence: TGTGCCAGCAGCTCGTATAAGGGAGAACATCCAGATACGCAGTATTTT.

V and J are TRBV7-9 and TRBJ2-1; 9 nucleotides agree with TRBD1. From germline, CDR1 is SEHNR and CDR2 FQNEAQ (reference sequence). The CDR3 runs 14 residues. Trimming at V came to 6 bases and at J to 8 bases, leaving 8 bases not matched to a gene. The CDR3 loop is CASSSGTGSDEQFF. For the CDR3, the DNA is TGTGCCAGCAGTTCCGGGACAGGGAGTGATGAGCAGTTCTTC.

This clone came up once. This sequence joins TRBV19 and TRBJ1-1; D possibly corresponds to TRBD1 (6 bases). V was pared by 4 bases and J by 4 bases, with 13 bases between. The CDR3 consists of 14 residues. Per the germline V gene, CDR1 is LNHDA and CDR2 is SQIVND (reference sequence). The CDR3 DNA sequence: TGTGCCAGTAGTAAAGGACAGATGGGCACTGAAGCTTTCTTT. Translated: CASSKGQMGTEAFF.

The CDR3 sequence: CASSPPGGITYEQYF. The CDR3 coding sequence is TGTGCCAGCAGTCCCCCAGGGGGTATAACCTACGAGCAGTACTTC. The chain couples TRBV27 to TRBJ2-7; 7 bases agree with TRBD1. The CDR3 sequence is 15 residues long. The germline CDR1 and CDR2 sequences are MNHEY and SMNVEV (reference sequence). V was pared by 5 bases and J by 2 bases, with 9 bases of the junction left unmatched.

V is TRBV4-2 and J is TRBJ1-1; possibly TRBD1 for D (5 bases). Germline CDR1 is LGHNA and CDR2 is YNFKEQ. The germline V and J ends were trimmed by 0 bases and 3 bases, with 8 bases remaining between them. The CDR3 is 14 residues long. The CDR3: CASSQEGADTEAFF. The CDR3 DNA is TGTGCCAGCAGCCAAGAAGGGGCGGACACTGAAGCTTTCTTT.

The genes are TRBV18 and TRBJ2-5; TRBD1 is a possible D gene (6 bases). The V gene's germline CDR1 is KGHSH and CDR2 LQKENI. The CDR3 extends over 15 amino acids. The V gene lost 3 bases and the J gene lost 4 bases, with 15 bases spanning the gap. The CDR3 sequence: CASSPPQGSLETQYF. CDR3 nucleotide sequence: TGTGCCAGCTCACCGCCTCAGGGGTCTCTAGAGACCCAGTACTTC. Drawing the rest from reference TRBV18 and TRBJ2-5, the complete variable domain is NAGVMQNPRHLVRRRGQEARLRCSPMKGHSHVYWYRQLPEEGLKFMVYLQKENIIDESGMPKERFSAEFPKEGPSILRIQQVVRGDSAAYFCASSPPQGSLETQYFGPGTRLLVL.